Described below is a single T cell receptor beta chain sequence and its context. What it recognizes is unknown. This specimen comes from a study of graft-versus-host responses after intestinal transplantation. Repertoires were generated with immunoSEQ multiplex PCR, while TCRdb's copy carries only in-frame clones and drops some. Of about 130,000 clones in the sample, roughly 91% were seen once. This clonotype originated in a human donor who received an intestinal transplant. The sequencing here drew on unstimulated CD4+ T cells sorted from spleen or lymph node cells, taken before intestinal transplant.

The CDR3 region is CASSYLAGDQETQYF. In DNA, the CDR3 is TGTGCCAGCTCATATCTAGCGGGAGACCAAGAGACCCAGTACTTC. V gene TRBV18 combines with J gene TRBJ2-5; 10 nucleotides match TRBD2. CDR3 size: 15 residues. Germline V CDR1 and CDR2: KGHSH, LQKENI. V trimming: 5 bases; J trimming: 0 bases; junction bases outside the gene matches: 3.